The source of this TCR beta chain is a study of OX40 agonist ivuxolimab in advanced cancers. As for the study in general: An agonistic human IgG2 monoclonal antibody against OX40 (CD134) was given. Notes on the study in general: Blood T cells, both CD4+ and CD8+, expanded clonally by week 6 at 0.1 to 3.0 mg/kg. Clonal expansion was among the lowest in partial responders at 0.1-3.0 mg/kg, especially CD8+. Expanded peripheral T-cell antigen specificity went undetermined.

The ends were cut back, 2 bases at V and 4 bases at J, with 14 bases in the middle. The V gene's germline CDR1 is SGHTA and CDR2 FQGNSA. The CDR3 loop spans 15 amino acids. The repertoire was sequenced with immunoSEQ multiplex PCR; TCRdb's copy has only in-frame clones and lacks some. The table records around 66,000 clones, 70% to 90% of them present only once. Note on this clone: The antigen is not known.

This clonotype originated in an adult with an advanced solid tumor such as melanoma, head and neck, liver or kidney cancer. V gene TRBV7-2 combines with J gene TRBJ1-1, with a tentative D call TRBD1 (6 bases). Material: CD4+ or CD8+ T cells sorted from blood, obtained in a trial of the OX40 agonist ivuxolimab. The CDR3, as DNA: TGTGCCAGCAGCTTATACGAGGGGGGTGGCACTGAAGCTTTCTTT. This gives the protein CASSLYEGGGTEAFF.